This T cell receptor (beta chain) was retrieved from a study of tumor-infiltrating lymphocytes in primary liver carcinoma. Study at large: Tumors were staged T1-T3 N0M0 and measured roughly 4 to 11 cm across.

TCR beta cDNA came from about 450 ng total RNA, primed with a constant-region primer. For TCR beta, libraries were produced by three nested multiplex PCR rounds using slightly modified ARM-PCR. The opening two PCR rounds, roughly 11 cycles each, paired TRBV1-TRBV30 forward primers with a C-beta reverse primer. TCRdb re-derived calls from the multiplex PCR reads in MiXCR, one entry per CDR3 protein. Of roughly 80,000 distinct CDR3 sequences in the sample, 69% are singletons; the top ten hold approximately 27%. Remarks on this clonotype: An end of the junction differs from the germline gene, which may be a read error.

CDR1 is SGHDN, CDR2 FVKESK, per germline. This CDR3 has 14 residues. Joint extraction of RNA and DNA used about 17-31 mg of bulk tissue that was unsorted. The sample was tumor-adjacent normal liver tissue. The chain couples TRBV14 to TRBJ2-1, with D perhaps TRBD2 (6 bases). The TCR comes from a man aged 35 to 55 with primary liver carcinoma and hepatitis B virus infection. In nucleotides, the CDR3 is TGTGCCAGCAGCCAGGCGGGAACGGGAACTGAGCAATTCTTC. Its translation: CASSQAGTGTEQFF.